These 4 T cell receptor beta chains share one sample of origin, sequenced in a study of blood T cell repertoires in COVID-19. The protocol was immunoSEQ multiplex PCR, while the TCRdb copy is restricted to in-frame clones and leaves out a portion. The sample holds roughly 200,000 clones, 75% to 85% seen once. Source material: peripheral blood. These receptors came from a woman aged 25 to 39 with COVID-19, enrolled during active disease.

V usage is TRBV13 and J usage is TRBJ2-7; tentatively, D is TRBD1 (6 bases). CDR3 length: 18 residues. V lost 2 bases, J lost 3 bases, and 23 bases lay in between. Per the germline V gene, CDR1 is PRHDT and CDR2 is FYEKMQ (reference sequence). The CDR3 bases are TGTGCCAGCAGCTTACAGGTCCCCAAGGGGGAAGGGGACTACGAGCAGTACTTC. Protein product: CASSLQVPKGEGDYEQYF.

V is TRBV19 and J is TRBJ1-4; 9 positions agree with TRBD1. Losses at the gene ends were 3 bases for V and 2 bases for J; bases not matched to a gene: 7. Per germline, CDR1 LNHDA and CDR2 SQIVND (reference sequence). The CDR3 covers 17 residues. As DNA, the CDR3 is TGTGCCAGTAGTATCACGGGACAGGGACCGACTAATGAAAAACTGTTTTTT. Translated: CASSITGQGPTNEKLFF.

In this sample, this clone turned up a few times. The rearrangement links TRBV15 to TRBJ1-2; TRBD1 matches at 8 bases. The CDR3 covers 13 residues. V lost 8 bases to trimming and J lost 3 bases; unmatched junction nucleotides: 5. The germline V gene has CDR1 LNHNV and CDR2 YYDKDF (reference sequence). CDR3 DNA sequence: TGTGCCACCCGCGGGACAGGTGACTATGGCTACACCTTC. Translating it yields CATRGTGDYGYTF.

The chain couples TRBV9 to TRBJ2-7, with 7 positions matching TRBD2. J gave up 5 bases and V 0 bases, and 8 bases lay outside the gene matches. Germline-derived CDR1 and CDR2 are SGDLS and YYNGEE. The CDR3 sequence is 15 residues long. The CDR3 bases are TGTGCCAGCAGCGTAGACCCAGCGGGGTCGGACGAGCAGTACTTC. Protein sequence: CASSVDPAGSDEQYF.